Sequencing of this T cell receptor (beta chain) was carried out in a study of CD8+ T cells in alopecia areata. Study results and limitations: Under tofacitinib, numerous expanded lesional clonotypes remained detectable in scalp and blood.

Reverse transcribed after extraction, RNA yielded cDNA as the sequencing template. The method was immunoSEQ multiplex PCR; TCRdb's version includes in-frame clones alone and lacks a portion of them. The top ten clones hold 5.5% to 6% of a sample with 150,000 to 250,000 clones, 58% of them seen once. Treatment meaning: oral pan-JAK inhibitor, 5-10 mg twice daily. The sample holds a few counts of this clone. Its antigen remains unidentified. In the same sample, other DNA sequences code for this CDR3. Deletions cut 3 bases from V and 5 bases from J, with 6 bases between. The CDR3 has 12 amino acids. In germline, CDR1 is LNHDA, CDR2 SQIVND (reference sequence).

The source material was CD4+ T cells sorted from blood, sampled at week 24, from a patient treated with tofacitinib. This receptor was taken from a human donor with alopecia areata. The chain uses TRBV19 and TRBJ2-3; D is undetermined. The CDR3 DNA is TGTGCCAGTAGTATTGATAGAGATACGCAGTATTTT. Protein sequence: CASSIDRDTQYF.